This T cell receptor beta chain is from a study of blood T cell repertoires in COVID-19. Study as a whole: From the United States, Italy and Spain came samples of acute and convalescent COVID-19.

Authors' methods: Counts of nucleated cells, estimated from reference gene primer amplification, were obtained. Here immunoSEQ multiplex PCR was the method, and the copy in TCRdb shows in-frame clones only, minus some. V and J calls and clone size are as listed in that table; D and trimming were resolved from the DNA. Of around 150,000 clones in the sample, around 90% were seen once. This CDR3 contains 14 residues. V lost 1 base, J lost 3 bases, and 10 bases lay in between. Germline-derived CDR1 and CDR2 are SEHNR and FQNEAQ (reference sequence). The sequenced material came from peripheral blood. The clonotype comes from a woman between 55 and 75 years old with active or convalescent COVID-19. This chain links TRBV7-9 with TRBJ2-7; TRBD2 is a possible D gene (5 bases). The CDR3 DNA follows: TGTGCCAGCAGCTTAGGAGGACTTCACTACGAGCAGTACTTC. This encodes CASSLGGLHYEQYF.